This T cell receptor beta chain was recovered during a study of T-cell memory formation after mild COVID-19. Findings and limits, study-wide: From day 15 to 85, contracting clones were balanced between CD4 and CD8, whereas later expanders leaned toward CD4+.

5'RACE with constant-segment primers built TCRalpha and TCRbeta cDNA libraries with UMIs. TCRdb called the 5' RACE reads again in MiXCR, with one record for every CDR3 protein. The data hold approximately 300,000 distinct CDR3 sequences, with over 7% observed a single time. On this clonotype itself: Its specificity is not known.

The sequencing input was PBMCs or a T cell subset sorted from them (not recorded which). This sequence was found in a man aged 18 to 35 who had mild COVID-19 (a few samples of this study predate the infection). Cell type and time point are not known.

The CDR3 region is CASSLSWGGSRNEQFF. The CDR3 DNA reads TGTGCCAGCAGTTTATCCTGGGGTGGGTCTCGGAATGAGCAGTTCTTC. This chain uses TRBV6-5 with TRBJ2-1; D is uncertain. This CDR3 spans 16 amino acids. Trimming stripped 4 bases from V and 7 bases from J, with 20 bases between. Germline assignment: CDR1 MNHEY and CDR2 SVGAGI.